This TCR beta chain stems from a study of identical twins. Study conclusions and caveats: Cord blood beta clonotypes present at high abundance carried fewer insertions; no such pattern appeared in memory repertoires. Weaker excess twin sharing was observed in beta out-of-frame sequences.

The CDR3 spans 13 residues. Germline V lookup: CDR1 KGHSH, CDR2 LQKENI. V lost 5 bases to trimming and J lost 3 bases, with 11 bases between them. With regard to this clonotype: Its target is unknown.

TCRdb re-derived calls from the 5' RACE reads in MiXCR, one entry per CDR3 protein. The sample consists of 450,000 to 500,000 distinct CDR3 sequences, approximately 14% of them appearing once. A further study also used this sample, focusing on yellow fever vaccine responses in identical twins.

V usage is TRBV18 and J usage is TRBJ2-7; D uncertain. The sequence was obtained from a woman between 18 and 29 years old in good health. The sample consisted of CD4+ T cells sorted from blood. The CDR3 nucleotides are TGTGCCAGCTCAGGCCTCTCCGGCTACGAGCAGTACTTC. Its translation is CASSGLSGYEQYF.